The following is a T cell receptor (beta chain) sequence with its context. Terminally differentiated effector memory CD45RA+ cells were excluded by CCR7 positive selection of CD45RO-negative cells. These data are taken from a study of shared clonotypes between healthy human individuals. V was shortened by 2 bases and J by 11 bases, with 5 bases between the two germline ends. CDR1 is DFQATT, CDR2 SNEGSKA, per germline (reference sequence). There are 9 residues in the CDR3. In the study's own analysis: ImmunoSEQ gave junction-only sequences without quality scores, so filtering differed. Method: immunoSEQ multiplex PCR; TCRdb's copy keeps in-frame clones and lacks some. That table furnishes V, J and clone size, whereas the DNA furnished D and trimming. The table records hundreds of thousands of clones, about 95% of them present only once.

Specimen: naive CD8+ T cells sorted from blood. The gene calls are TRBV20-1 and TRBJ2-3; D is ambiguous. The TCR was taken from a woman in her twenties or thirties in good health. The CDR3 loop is CSARSWQYF. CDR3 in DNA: TGCAGTGCTAGATCGTGGCAGTATTTT.